The entry below describes one T cell receptor (beta chain). The antigen remains unidentified. The germline V gene has CDR1 MDHEN and CDR2 SYDVKM. The CDR3 runs to 15 residues. V was clipped by 5 bases and J by 5 bases; unmatched bases: 11. These data belong to a study of identical twins. The study, taken as a whole, reports: There was more out-of-frame TCR alpha sharing in monozygotic twins than models estimated.

Each CDR3 protein is one row after TCRdb ran MiXCR on the 5' RACE reads. This repertoire shows roughly 250,000 distinct CDR3 sequences, more than 13% found once; its top ten account for 8.8%. The gene calls are TRBV28 and TRBJ2-7, with 8 bases aligning to TRBD2. Sequencing input: memory (CD45RO+) T cells sorted from blood. The TCR was taken from a young woman in good health. The CDR3: CASSRGGKVLDEQYF. CDR3 coding DNA: TGTGCCAGCAGTCGCGGGGGGAAGGTGTTGGACGAGCAGTACTTC.